Below, 29 T cell receptor beta chains from the same sample are listed, as sequenced in a study of OX40 agonist ivuxolimab in advanced cancers. TCRdb's copy holds only in-frame clones and misses some; the assay was immunoSEQ multiplex PCR. The sample has 50,000 or so clones; about 85% are singletons. The sequencing used CD4+ or CD8+ T cells sorted from blood, collected in a trial of the OX40 agonist ivuxolimab. These receptors were collected from an adult with an advanced solid tumor such as melanoma, head and neck, liver or kidney cancer.

This clone showed up just once. CDR3 coding DNA: TGTGCCAGCACCCCGCGGGGCCAGGGCCCTAACACTGAAGCTTTCTTT. Translating it yields CASTPRGQGPNTEAFF. The chain combines TRBV21-1 with TRBJ1-1. TRBV21-1 has pseudogene status. The CDR3 is made up of 16 amino acids.

This sequence joins TRBV28 and TRBJ2-5, with D perhaps TRBD1 or TRBD2 (6 bases each). V was shortened by 1 base and J by 4 bases, with 16 bases between the two germline ends. Germline V lookup: CDR1 MDHEN, CDR2 SYDVKM. This CDR3 is built from 16 residues. The CDR3 region is CASSLSGGRVGETQYF. CDR3 sequence (DNA): TGTGCCAGCAGTTTATCTGGGGGGCGGGTCGGAGAGACCCAGTACTTC.

This clone was counted a single time. The gene calls are TRBV7-6 and TRBJ2-5; D ambiguous. The CDR3 is 13 amino acids. V shed 2 bases and J shed 5 bases, with 9 bases lying between them. CDR1 and CDR2 from the germline V gene are SGHVS and FNYEAQ. For the CDR3, the DNA is TGTGCCAGCAGCTTACCCCCACTCGAGACCCAGTACTTC. Residues: CASSLPPLETQYF.

The V gene is TRBV19, the J gene TRBJ2-7, with TRBD1 matching 7 bases. This CDR3 spans 15 amino acids. The V segment lost 3 bases and the J segment 2 bases; nucleotides outside the gene matches: 7. Germline CDR1 and CDR2: LNHDA and SQIVND (reference sequence). The CDR3 is CASSIGTANAYEQYF. In DNA form, the CDR3 reads TGTGCCAGTAGTATCGGGACAGCAAATGCCTACGAGCAGTACTTC.

The chain uses TRBV6-1 and TRBJ1-1; D unresolved. The V end lost 3 bases, the J end lost 0 bases, and 11 bases lay between the germline ends. The CDR3 has 15 amino acids. CDR1 and CDR2 from the germline V gene are MNHNS and SASEGT. CDR3 loop: CASSDPDLLNTEAFF. CDR3 coding DNA: TGTGCCAGCAGTGACCCGGACCTACTGAACACTGAAGCTTTCTTT.

The sample holds one count of this clone. This chain links TRBV28 with TRBJ2-7, with D unclear. Germline V gene data show CDR1 as MDHEN and CDR2 as SYDVKM. The CDR3 spans 12 residues. Trimming removed 6 bases at V and 7 bases at J, with 13 bases between. In nucleotides, the CDR3 is TGTGCCAGCAGCCCGCCCCAAGGGGAGCAGTACTTC. Translated: CASSPPQGEQYF.

The chain combines TRBV4-1 with TRBJ1-6, with D hard to call. Trimming cost V 3 bases and J 4 bases, with 16 bases left between them. Per the germline V gene, CDR1 is MGHRA and CDR2 is YSYEKL. The CDR3 is 17 residues long. CDR3: CASSQGGGRSYNSPLHF. In DNA, the CDR3 is TGCGCCAGCAGCCAGGGCGGCGGACGGAGTTATAATTCACCCCTCCACTTT.

The chain combines TRBV28 with TRBJ2-5, with 8 nucleotides matching TRBD2. The germline V gene encodes CDR1 MDHEN and CDR2 SYDVKM. This CDR3 has 15 amino acids. After removal of 5 bases from V and 4 bases from J, the junction contained 9 bases not matched to a gene. Here the CDR3 reads CASSGLRGLAETQYF. For the CDR3, the DNA is TGTGCCAGCAGTGGCCTGAGAGGACTAGCAGAGACCCAGTACTTC.

This chain joins TRBV4-2 and TRBJ2-3; D not certain. Trimming left V 0 bases short and J 6 bases short, with 4 bases between. The CDR3 spans 12 residues. Germline loops: CDR1 LGHNA, CDR2 YNFKEQ. The CDR3 DNA is TGTGCCAGCAGCCAAGAGAGGGATACGCAGTATTTT. Residues: CASSQERDTQYF.

The V call is TRBV5-4, the J call TRBJ1-2; no clear D gene. V lost 0 bases and J 1 base, leaving 10 bases between the germline ends. This CDR3 has 15 residues. The germline gives CDR1 SGHNT, CDR2 YYREEE (reference sequence). Here the CDR3 reads CASSLAWGINYGYTF. CDR3 nucleotide sequence: TGTGCCAGCAGCTTGGCCTGGGGTATTAACTATGGCTACACCTTC.

This chain's CDR3 is CASSRPQVLGPSYEQYF. CDR3 bases: TGTGCCAGCAGCCGACCGCAGGTTTTGGGACCCTCCTACGAGCAGTACTTC. The genes are TRBV5-6 and TRBJ2-7; the D call may be TRBD1 or TRBD2 (5 bases each). CDR1 and CDR2 from the germline V gene are SGHDT and YYEEEE. The CDR3 loop spans 17 amino acids. Trimming pared 4 bases from V and 0 bases from J, leaving 20 bases between.

The rearrangement joins TRBV5-1 to TRBJ2-7, with D perhaps matching TRBD1 (5 bases). CDR3 size: 12 residues. From germline, CDR1 is SGHRS and CDR2 YFSETQ. Trimming removed 1 base at V and 5 bases at J, with 7 bases between. The CDR3 spells CASSLLGDEQYF. For the CDR3, the DNA is TGCGCCAGCAGCTTGCTAGGGGACGAGCAGTACTTC.

This clone was picked up a small number of times. The chain carries TRBV7-2 and TRBJ2-7, with no clear D. CDR3 length equals 14 residues. The V gene's germline CDR1 is SGHTA and CDR2 FQGNSA. Trimming stripped 5 bases from V and 2 bases from J, with 13 bases between. DNA of the CDR3: TGTGCCAGCAGCCCCTCCGGAAGGGCCTACGAGCAGTACTTC. It translates to CASSPSGRAYEQYF. Based on the CDR3 plus reference TRBV7-2 and TRBJ2-7, the full variable domain is GAGVSQSPSNKVTEKGKDVELRCDPISGHTALYWYRQSLGQGLEFLIYFQGNSAPDKSGLPSDRFSAERTGGSVSTLTIQRTQQEDSAVYLCASSPSGRAYEQYFGPGTRLTVT.

The V gene is TRBV9, the J gene TRBJ2-7; D is undetermined. Germline values: CDR1 SGDLS, CDR2 YYNGEE. This CDR3 is built from 13 residues. V dropped 0 bases and J dropped 6 bases, with 10 bases sitting between them. The CDR3 spells CASSVEMRGEQYF. CDR3 DNA sequence: TGTGCCAGCAGCGTAGAGATGCGAGGCGAGCAGTACTTC.

This clone was seen a few times. This chain uses TRBV28 with TRBJ2-2, with a tentative D call TRBD1 (6 bases). CDR3 length equals 14 residues. CDR1 is MDHEN, CDR2 SYDVKM, per germline. V was clipped by 6 bases and J by 1 base, with 9 bases between them. CDR3 in amino acids: CASRMTGNTGELFF. CDR3 DNA sequence: TGTGCCAGCAGGATGACAGGGAACACCGGGGAGCTGTTTTTT. Full variable domain (outside the CDR3, taken from reference TRBV28 and TRBJ2-2): DVKVTQSSRYLVKRTGEKVFLECVQDMDHENMFWYRQDPGLGLRLIYFSYDVKMKEKGDIPEGYSVSREKKERFSLILESASTNQTSMYLCASRMTGNTGELFFGEGSRLTVL.

V usage is TRBV4-3 and J usage is TRBJ1-1, with 10 bases lining up with TRBD1. Germline values: CDR1 LGHNA, CDR2 YSLEER. The trim removed 4 bases at V and 7 bases at J, leaving 3 bases unmatched. This CDR3 has 13 amino acids. CDR3 amino acids: CASSRDRGFEAFF. CDR3 DNA: TGCGCCAGCAGCCGGGACAGGGGATTTGAAGCTTTCTTT.

This clone was detected a few times. The V call is TRBV11-3, the J call TRBJ2-1, with 8 positions matching TRBD2. The CDR3 runs to 16 residues. After removal of 5 bases from V and 0 bases from J, the junction contained 6 bases not matched to a gene. Germline-derived CDR1 and CDR2 are SGHNT and YENEEA. This CDR3 reads CASSPRSGGSYNEQFF. For the CDR3, the DNA is TGTGCCAGCAGCCCCCGCAGCGGGGGCTCCTACAATGAGCAGTTCTTC.

The chain couples TRBV2 to TRBJ2-5; TRBD2 matches 15 bases. This CDR3 has 16 residues. Germline V gene lookup returns CDR1 SNHLY and CDR2 FYNNEI. V trimming: 4 bases; J trimming: 5 bases; junction bases outside the gene matches: 5. CDR3 sequence (DNA): TGTGCCAGCAGTGGGGGACTAGCGGGAGGTAGGGAGACCCAGTACTTC. Its protein is CASSGGLAGGRETQYF.

V and J are TRBV7-9 and TRBJ2-7; either TRBD1 or TRBD2 may supply D (5 bases each). The CDR3 loop spans 15 amino acids. Germline V gives CDR1 SEHNR, CDR2 FQNEAQ (reference sequence). The germline V and J ends were trimmed by 3 bases and 4 bases, with 16 bases remaining between them. CDR3: CASSFGWGRQYEQYF. CDR3 in DNA: TGTGCCAGCAGCTTTGGTTGGGGACGCCAGTACGAGCAGTACTTC.

This chain joins TRBV7-3 and TRBJ2-5; 10 bases line up with TRBD2. The V gene end was trimmed by 3 bases and the J gene end by 0 bases; junction bases not matched to a gene: 1. The CDR3 extends over 15 amino acids. Germline assignment: CDR1 SGHTA and CDR2 FQGTGA. The CDR3: CASSFLAGDQETQYF. The CDR3 DNA sequence: TGTGCCAGCAGCTTCCTAGCGGGAGACCAAGAGACCCAGTACTTC.

The chain has TRBV4-1 and TRBJ1-4; no firm D call. CDR3 length equals 17 residues. Germline V gene data show CDR1 as MGHRA and CDR2 as YSYEKL. The V gene lost 1 base and the J gene lost 0 bases, with 12 bases spanning the gap. As DNA, the CDR3 is TGCGCCAGCAGCCAAGGGCCAGTGACGGCAACTAATGAAAAACTGTTTTTT. Translating it yields CASSQGPVTATNEKLFF.

The rearrangement joins TRBV5-4 to TRBJ2-1; TRBD2 might be the D (5 bases). The germline CDR1 and CDR2 sequences are SGHNT and YYREEE (reference sequence). CDR3 size: 15 residues. V was pared by 4 bases and J by 0 bases, with 11 bases between. The CDR3 loop is CASSPVGSSYNEQFF. CDR3 DNA: TGTGCCAGCAGCCCGGTGGGGAGCTCCTACAATGAGCAGTTCTTC.

The chain links TRBV11-3 to TRBJ2-7; maybe TRBD2 (8 bases). CDR3 size: 17 residues. V lost 4 bases and J 3 bases, leaving 22 bases between the germline ends. Germline CDR1 and CDR2: SGHNT and YENEEA. For the CDR3, the DNA is TGTGCCAGCAGCTCCCGACAGGGACTAGGGTCTCACTACGAGCAGTACTTC. Its protein product is CASSSRQGLGSHYEQYF. The full variable domain, rest sourced from reference TRBV11-3 and TRBJ2-7, is EAGVVQSPRYKIIEKKQPVAFWCNPISGHNTLYWYLQNLGQGPELLIRYENEEAVDDSQLPKDRFSAERLKGVDSTLKIQPAELGDSAVYLCASSSRQGLGSHYEQYFGPGTRLTVT.

The genes are TRBV2 and TRBJ2-7, with 13 positions matching TRBD2. V trimming: 2 bases; J trimming: 1 base; junction bases outside the gene matches: 11. Per the germline V gene, CDR1 is SNHLY and CDR2 is FYNNEI. The CDR3 is 19 amino acids. The CDR3 spells CASSELLGTSGKPSYEQYF. CDR3 nucleotides: TGTGCCAGCAGTGAATTGCTCGGGACTAGCGGGAAGCCGTCCTACGAGCAGTACTTC.

This clone appeared once. The rearrangement joins TRBV6-5 to TRBJ1-2; maybe TRBD1 (6 bases). The CDR3 is 13 residues long. Germline V CDR1 and CDR2: MNHEY, SVGAGI. V was pared by 6 bases and J by 6 bases, with 14 bases between. The CDR3 sequence: CASRLQGEDGYTF. As DNA, the CDR3 is TGTGCCAGCAGGCTACAGGGAGAGGATGGCTACACCTTC.

CDR3 sequence (DNA): TGTGCCAGCAGCCACCCCGGGGGCTTAAAGGATGGCTACACCTTC. It codes for CASSHPGGLKDGYTF. The chain is built from TRBV11-3 and TRBJ1-2, with D possibly TRBD1 on 6 matching bases. Trimming removed 5 bases from V and 6 bases from J, with 19 bases in between. Germline V gene lookup returns CDR1 SGHNT and CDR2 YENEEA. The CDR3 length is 15 residues.

This rearrangement joins TRBV14 to TRBJ2-7; a possible D gene is TRBD2 (6 bases). The CDR3 is 13 amino acids. The germline V gene has CDR1 SGHDN and CDR2 FVKESK. The V gene lost 1 base and the J gene lost 9 bases, with 13 bases spanning the gap. The CDR3 DNA sequence: TGTGCCAGCAGCCAAGTCGGCGGGAACCGGCAGTACTTC. It translates to CASSQVGGNRQYF.

This clone was recorded once. The gene calls are TRBV18 and TRBJ1-5; a weak D match, TRBD1 (6 bases). V lost 1 base, J lost 6 bases, and 19 bases lay in between. The CDR3 length is 17 residues. In germline, CDR1 is KGHSH, CDR2 LQKENI. CDR3 sequence: CASSPRPGDSSGQPQHF. CDR3 bases: TGTGCCAGCTCACCACGTCCAGGGGATTCCTCGGGTCAGCCCCAGCATTTT.

This sequence joins TRBV27 and TRBJ2-3, with TRBD2 identical over 10 bases. In germline, CDR1 is MNHEY, CDR2 SMNVEV (reference sequence). The V segment lost 6 bases and the J segment 3 bases; nucleotides outside the gene matches: 9. The CDR3 consists of 16 residues. CDR3 DNA sequence: TGTGCCAGCAGAATAGCGGGAGGTGGATATACAGATACGCAGTATTTT. It encodes CASRIAGGGYTDTQYF.